These 3 T cell receptor beta chains were all obtained from the same sample, sequenced in a study of spatial heterogeneity in lung cancer. The time point here: sample taken at primary tumor resection. The study sequenced unsorted whole RNA from tumor, nontumor lung or frozen PBMC. Each CDR3 protein gets one entry after TCRdb re-called the 5' RACE reads with MiXCR. The profile shows approximately 25,000 distinct CDR3 sequences, 6.9% of them singletons. The material was PBMCs, obtained at surgery. Receptors were obtained from a male donor with early-stage non-small cell lung cancer.

The chain joins TRBV27 to TRBJ1-1; TRBD1 matches at 8 bases. Per germline, CDR1 MNHEY and CDR2 SMNVEV (reference sequence). The V gene end was trimmed by 5 bases and the J gene end by 5 bases; junction bases not matched to a gene: 7. The CDR3 spans 14 residues. The CDR3 DNA follows: TGTGCCAGCAGTCCCCGGACAGGGCGAACTGAAGCTTTCTTT. Protein product: CASSPRTGRTEAFF.

At least ten counts were recorded for this clonotype. The J gene is TRBJ2-3, the V gene TRBV7-9, with a weak D call TRBD2 (6 bases). The germline CDR1 and CDR2 sequences are SEHNR and FQNEAQ (reference sequence). This CDR3 has 14 residues. V lost 4 bases and J 1 base, leaving 9 bases between the germline ends. CDR3 sequence: CASSSGVGTDTQYF. CDR3 bases: TGTGCCAGCAGCTCGGGAGTCGGCACAGATACGCAGTATTTT.

This clonotype was observed a handful of times. This chain joins TRBV18 and TRBJ1-2; the D is unclear. The V end was cut by 5 bases, the J end by 2 bases, with 9 bases between. The CDR3 is 13 residues long. Germline values: CDR1 KGHSH, CDR2 LQKENI. The CDR3 region is CASSGPTNYGYTF. The CDR3, as DNA: TGTGCCAGCTCAGGGCCCACCAACTATGGCTACACCTTC.